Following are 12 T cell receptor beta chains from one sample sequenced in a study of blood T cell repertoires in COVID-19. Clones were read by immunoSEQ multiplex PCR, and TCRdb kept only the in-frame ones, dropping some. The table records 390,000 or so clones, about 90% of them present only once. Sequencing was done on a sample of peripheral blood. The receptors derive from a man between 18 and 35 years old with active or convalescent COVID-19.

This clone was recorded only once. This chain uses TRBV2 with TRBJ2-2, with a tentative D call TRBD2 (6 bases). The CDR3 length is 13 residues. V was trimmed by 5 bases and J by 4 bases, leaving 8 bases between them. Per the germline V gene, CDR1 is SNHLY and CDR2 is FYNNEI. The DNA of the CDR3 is TGTGCCAGCAGTCGGGACTCCACCGGGGAGCTGTTTTTT. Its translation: CASSRDSTGELFF.

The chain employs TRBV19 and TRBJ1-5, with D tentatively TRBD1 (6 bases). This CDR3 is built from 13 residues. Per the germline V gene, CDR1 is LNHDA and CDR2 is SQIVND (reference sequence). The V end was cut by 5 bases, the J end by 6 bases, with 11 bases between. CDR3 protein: CASSFRGTQPQHF. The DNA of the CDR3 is TGTGCCAGTAGTTTTAGGGGGACTCAGCCCCAGCATTTT.

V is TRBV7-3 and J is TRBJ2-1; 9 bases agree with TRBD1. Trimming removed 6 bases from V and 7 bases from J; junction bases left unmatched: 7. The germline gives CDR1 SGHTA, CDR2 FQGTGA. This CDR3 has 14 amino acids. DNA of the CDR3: TGTGCCAGCAGGCCGACAGGGGGTATTAATGAGCAGTTCTTC. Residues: CASRPTGGINEQFF.

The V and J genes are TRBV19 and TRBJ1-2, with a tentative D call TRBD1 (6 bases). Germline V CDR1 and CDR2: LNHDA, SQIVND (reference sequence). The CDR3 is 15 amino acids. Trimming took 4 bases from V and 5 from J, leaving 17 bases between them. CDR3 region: CASSTTPTGIYGYTF. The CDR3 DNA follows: TGTGCCAGTAGTACAACCCCGACAGGAATTTATGGCTACACCTTC.

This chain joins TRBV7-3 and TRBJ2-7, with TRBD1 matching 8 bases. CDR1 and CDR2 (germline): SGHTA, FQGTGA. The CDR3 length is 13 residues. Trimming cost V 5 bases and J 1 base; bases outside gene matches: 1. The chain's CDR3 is CASSQGASYEQYF. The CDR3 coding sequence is TGTGCCAGCAGCCAGGGGGCATCCTACGAGCAGTACTTC.

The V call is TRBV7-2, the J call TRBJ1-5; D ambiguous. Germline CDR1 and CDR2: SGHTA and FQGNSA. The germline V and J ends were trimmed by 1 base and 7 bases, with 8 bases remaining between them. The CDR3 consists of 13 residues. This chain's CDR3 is CASSLEQSQPQHF. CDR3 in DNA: TGTGCCAGCAGCTTAGAACAGTCCCAGCCCCAGCATTTT.

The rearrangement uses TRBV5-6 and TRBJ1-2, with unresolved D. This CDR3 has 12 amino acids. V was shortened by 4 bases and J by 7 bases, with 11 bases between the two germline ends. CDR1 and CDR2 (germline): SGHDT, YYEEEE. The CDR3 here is CASSPTQAGYTF. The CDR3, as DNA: TGTGCCAGCAGCCCCACCCAGGCTGGCTACACCTTC. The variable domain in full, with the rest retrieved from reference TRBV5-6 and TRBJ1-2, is DAGVTQSPTHLIKTRGQQVTLRCSPKSGHDTVSWYQQALGQGPQFIFQYYEEEERQRGNFPDRFSGHQFPNYSSELNVNALLLGDSALYLCASSPTQAGYTFGSGTRLTVV.

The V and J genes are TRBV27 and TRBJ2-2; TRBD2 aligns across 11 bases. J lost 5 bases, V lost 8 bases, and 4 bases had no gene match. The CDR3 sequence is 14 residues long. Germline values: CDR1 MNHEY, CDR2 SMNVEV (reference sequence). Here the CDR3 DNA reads TGTGCCAGCTTTACTAGCGGGGGAACCGGGGAGCTGTTTTTT. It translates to CASFTSGGTGELFF.

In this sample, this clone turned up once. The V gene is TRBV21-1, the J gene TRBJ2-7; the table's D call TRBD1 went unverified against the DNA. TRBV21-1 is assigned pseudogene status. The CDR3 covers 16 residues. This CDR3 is CASSKSRDRVTYEQYF. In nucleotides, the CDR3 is TGTGCCAGCAGCAAAAGCCGGGACAGGGTGACCTACGAGCAGTACTTC.

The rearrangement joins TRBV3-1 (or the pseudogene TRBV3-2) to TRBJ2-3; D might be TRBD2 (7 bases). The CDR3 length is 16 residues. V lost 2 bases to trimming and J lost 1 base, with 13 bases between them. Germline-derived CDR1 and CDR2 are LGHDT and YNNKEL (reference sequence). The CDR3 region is CASSQHPGGRTDTQYF. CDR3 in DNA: TGTGCCAGCAGCCAACACCCCGGGGGGCGCACAGATACGCAGTATTTT.

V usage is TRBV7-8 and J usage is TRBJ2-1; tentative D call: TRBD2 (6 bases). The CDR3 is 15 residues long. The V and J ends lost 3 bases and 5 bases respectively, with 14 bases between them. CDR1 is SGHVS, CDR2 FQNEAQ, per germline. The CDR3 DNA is TGTGCCAGCAGCTTCCAGCGGGTGAGGCACAATGAGCAGTTCTTC. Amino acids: CASSFQRVRHNEQFF. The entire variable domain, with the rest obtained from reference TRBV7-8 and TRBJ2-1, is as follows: GAGVSQSPRYKVAKRGQDVALRCDPISGHVSLFWYQQALGQGPEFLTYFQNEAQLDKSGLPSDRFFAERPEGSVSTLKIQRTQQEDSAVYLCASSFQRVRHNEQFFGPGTRLTVL.

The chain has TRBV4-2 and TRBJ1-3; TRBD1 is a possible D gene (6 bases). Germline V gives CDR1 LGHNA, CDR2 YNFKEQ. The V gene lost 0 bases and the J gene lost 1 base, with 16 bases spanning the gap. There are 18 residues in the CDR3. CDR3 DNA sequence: TGTGCCAGCAGCCAAGATCTCTATGGGGGCGCTTCTGGAAACACCATATATTTT. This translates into CASSQDLYGGASGNTIYF.